This T cell receptor beta chain was documented in a study of T cell repertoires in cytomegalovirus infection. Study overall: In public TCR beta signatures, there were indications of both CMV infection and matching HLA type.

From the reads, TCRdb called clonotypes with MiXCR, one entry per CDR3 protein. The sample contains a few hundred thousand distinct CDR3 sequences, roughly 42% of which appear only once. Worth noting for this clonotype: What it recognizes is unknown.

The CDR3 runs to 17 residues. Germline V gene lookup returns CDR1 LNHNV and CDR2 YYDKDF (reference sequence). V shed 1 base and J shed 1 base, with 14 bases lying between them. The TCR originated in a human donor in good health (CMV status not recorded). Some clones in this sample may be carry-over from other donors' samples. Sample: cultured PBMCs, taken from culture after CMV antigen stimulation. This chain joins TRBV15 and TRBJ1-5; D is undetermined. Here the CDR3 reads CATSRVLLRWSNQPQHF. As DNA, the CDR3 is TGTGCCACCAGCAGAGTACTCCTCCGGTGGAGCAATCAGCCCCAGCATTTT.